The clone carrying this T cell receptor beta chain was seen more than once but under ten times. CDR3 length equals 12 residues. CDR1 is SEHNR and CDR2 is FQNEAQ in the germline V gene (reference sequence). J was trimmed by 13 bases and V by 4 bases; bases with no gene match: 10. The sample belongs to a study of blood T cell repertoires in COVID-19. TCRdb's copy holds only in-frame clones and misses some; the assay was immunoSEQ multiplex PCR. The sample lists roughly 110,000 clones; about 88% were seen once. This clonotype was obtained from a woman in her seventies who had recovered from COVID-19. This sequence joins TRBV7-9 and TRBJ2-7; 7 nucleotides match TRBD2. Sequenced material: peripheral blood. CDR3 protein: CASSSSGRESYF. The CDR3 nucleotides are TGTGCCAGCAGCTCCTCTGGGCGGGAGTCATACTTC.